The clone carrying this TCR beta chain was seen many times. The sample comes from a study of Graves' ophthalmopathy and Graves' hyperthyroidism. Amplification from RNA transcripts yielded the TCR beta CDR3 regions. HTBI primers were employed in first-round RT-PCR, then a second-round multiplex PCR followed. A single record per CDR3 protein comes from TCRdb applying MiXCR to the multiplex PCR reads. The repertoire includes around 470,000 distinct CDR3 sequences, approximately 15% of them detected once, and roughly 10% sits in the top ten. V dropped 7 bases and J dropped 5 bases, with 14 bases sitting between them. CDR1 is MNHNS and CDR2 is SASEGT in the germline V gene. This CDR3 contains 13 residues.

The specimen was blood. The J gene is TRBJ1-1, the V gene TRBV6-1; a weak D match, TRBD1 (5 bases). This receptor was taken from a woman in her 30s with Graves' ophthalmopathy. CDR3 nucleotides: TGTGCCAGCACCGGGGCGGGGCGGACTGAAGCTTTCTTT. As protein: CASTGAGRTEAFF.